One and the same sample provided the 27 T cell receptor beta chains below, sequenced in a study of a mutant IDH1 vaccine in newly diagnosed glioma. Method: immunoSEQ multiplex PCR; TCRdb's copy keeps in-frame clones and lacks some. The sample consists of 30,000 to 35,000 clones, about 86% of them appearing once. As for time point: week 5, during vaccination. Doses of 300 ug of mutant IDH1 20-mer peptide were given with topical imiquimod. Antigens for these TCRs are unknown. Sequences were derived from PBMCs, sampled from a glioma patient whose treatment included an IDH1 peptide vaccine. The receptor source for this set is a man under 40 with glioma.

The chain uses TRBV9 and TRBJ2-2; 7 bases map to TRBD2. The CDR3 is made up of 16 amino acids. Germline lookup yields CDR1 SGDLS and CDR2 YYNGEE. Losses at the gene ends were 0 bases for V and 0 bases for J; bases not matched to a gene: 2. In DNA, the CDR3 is TGTGCCAGCAGCGTAGCTACTAGCGCGAACACCGGGGAGCTGTTTTTT. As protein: CASSVATSANTGELFF.

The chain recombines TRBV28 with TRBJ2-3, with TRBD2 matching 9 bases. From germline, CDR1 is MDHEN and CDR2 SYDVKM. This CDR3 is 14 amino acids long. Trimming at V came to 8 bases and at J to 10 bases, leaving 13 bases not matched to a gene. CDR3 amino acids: CASAAQLGGRAQYF. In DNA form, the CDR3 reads TGTGCCAGCGCGGCTCAGTTGGGCGGGAGGGCGCAGTATTTT.

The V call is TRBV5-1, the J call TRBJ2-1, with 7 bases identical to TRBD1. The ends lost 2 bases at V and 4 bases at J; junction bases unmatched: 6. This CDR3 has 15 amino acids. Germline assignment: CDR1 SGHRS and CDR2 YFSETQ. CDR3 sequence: CASSFRQGNYNEQFF. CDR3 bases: TGCGCCAGCAGCTTCCGACAGGGCAATTACAATGAGCAGTTCTTC.

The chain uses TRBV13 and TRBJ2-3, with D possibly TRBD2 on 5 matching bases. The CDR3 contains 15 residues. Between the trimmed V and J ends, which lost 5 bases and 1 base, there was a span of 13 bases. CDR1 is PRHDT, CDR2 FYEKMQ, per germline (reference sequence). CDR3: CASSPEGYGTDTQYF. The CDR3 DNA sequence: TGTGCCAGCAGCCCAGAGGGATATGGCACAGATACGCAGTATTTT. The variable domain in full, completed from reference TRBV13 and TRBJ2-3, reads AAGVIQSPRHLIKEKRETATLKCYPIPRHDTVYWYQQGPGQDPQFLISFYEKMQSDKGSIPDRFSAQQFSDYHSELNMSSLELGDSALYFCASSPEGYGTDTQYFGPGTRLTVL.

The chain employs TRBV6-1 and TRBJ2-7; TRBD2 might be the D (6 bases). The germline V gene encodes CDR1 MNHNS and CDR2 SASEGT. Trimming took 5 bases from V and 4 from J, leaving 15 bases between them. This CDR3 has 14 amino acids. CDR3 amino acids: CASSHLGGRYEQYF. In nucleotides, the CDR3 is TGTGCCAGCAGTCACTTGGGGGGAAGGTACGAGCAGTACTTC.

CDR3 protein: CSVAPQDSGNTIYF. The CDR3 coding sequence is TGCAGCGTTGCCCCCCAAGATTCTGGAAACACCATATATTTT. This chain connects TRBV29-1 to TRBJ1-3, with D uncertain. Trimming left V 4 bases short and J 1 base short, with 11 bases between. Germline lookup yields CDR1 SQVTM and CDR2 ANQGSEA. This CDR3 is built from 14 residues.

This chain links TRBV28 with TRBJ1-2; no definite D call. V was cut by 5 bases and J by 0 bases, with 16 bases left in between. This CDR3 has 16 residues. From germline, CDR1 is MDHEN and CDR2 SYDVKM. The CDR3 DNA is TGTGCCAGCAGTGGAGCCTGGGCGGTTGCTAACTATGGCTACACCTTC. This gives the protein CASSGAWAVANYGYTF.

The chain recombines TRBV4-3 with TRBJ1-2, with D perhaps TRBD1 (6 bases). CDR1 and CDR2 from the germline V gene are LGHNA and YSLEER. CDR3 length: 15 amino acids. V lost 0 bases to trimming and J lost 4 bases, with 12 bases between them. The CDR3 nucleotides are TGCGCCAGCAGCCAAGATAGAGGGGGTTCCTATGGCTACACCTTC. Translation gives CASSQDRGGSYGYTF.

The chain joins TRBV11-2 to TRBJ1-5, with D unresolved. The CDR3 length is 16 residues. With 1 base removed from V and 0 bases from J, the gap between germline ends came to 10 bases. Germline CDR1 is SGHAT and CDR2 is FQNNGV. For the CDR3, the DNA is TGTGCCAGCAGCTTAGGGCCGGCGTATAGCAATCAGCCCCAGCATTTT. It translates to CASSLGPAYSNQPQHF.

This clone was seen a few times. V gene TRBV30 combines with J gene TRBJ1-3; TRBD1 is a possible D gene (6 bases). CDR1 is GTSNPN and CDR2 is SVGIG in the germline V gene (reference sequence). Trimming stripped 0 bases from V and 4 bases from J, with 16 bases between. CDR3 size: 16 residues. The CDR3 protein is CAWSVLGAIWGNTIYF. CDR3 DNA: TGTGCCTGGAGTGTACTGGGGGCTATTTGGGGAAACACCATATATTTT.

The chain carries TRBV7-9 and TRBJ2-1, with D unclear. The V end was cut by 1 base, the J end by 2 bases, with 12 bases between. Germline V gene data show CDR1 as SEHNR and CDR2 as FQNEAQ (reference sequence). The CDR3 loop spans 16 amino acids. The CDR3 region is CASSLGESLTYNEQFF. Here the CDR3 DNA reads TGTGCCAGCAGCTTAGGCGAGAGTCTGACCTACAATGAGCAGTTCTTC.

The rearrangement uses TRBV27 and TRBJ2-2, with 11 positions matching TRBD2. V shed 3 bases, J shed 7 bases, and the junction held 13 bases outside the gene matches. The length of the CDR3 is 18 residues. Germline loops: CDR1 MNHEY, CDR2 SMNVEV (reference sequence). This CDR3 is CASSFRGKVAGGHGELFF. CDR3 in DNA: TGTGCCAGCAGTTTCCGGGGAAAGGTAGCGGGGGGGCACGGGGAGCTGTTTTTT.

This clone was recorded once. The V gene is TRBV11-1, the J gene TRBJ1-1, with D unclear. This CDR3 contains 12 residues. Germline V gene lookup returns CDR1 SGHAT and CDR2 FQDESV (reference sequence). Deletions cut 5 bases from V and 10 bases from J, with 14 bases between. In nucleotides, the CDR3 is TGTGCCAGCAGCGTACCGGGGTCAGGAGCTTTCTTT. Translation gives CASSVPGSGAFF.

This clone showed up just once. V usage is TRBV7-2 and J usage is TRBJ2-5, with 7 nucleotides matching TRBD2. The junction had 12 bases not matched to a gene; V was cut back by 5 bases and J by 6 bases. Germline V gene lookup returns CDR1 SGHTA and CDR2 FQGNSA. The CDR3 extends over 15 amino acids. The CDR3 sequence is CASSRQSTSPQTQYF. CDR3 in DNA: TGTGCCAGCAGCCGCCAATCGACTAGCCCCCAGACCCAGTACTTC.

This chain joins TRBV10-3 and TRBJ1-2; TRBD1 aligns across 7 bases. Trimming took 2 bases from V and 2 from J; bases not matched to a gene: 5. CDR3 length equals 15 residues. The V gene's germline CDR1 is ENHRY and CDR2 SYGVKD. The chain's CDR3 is CAISEDRAGNYGYTF. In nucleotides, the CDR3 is TGTGCCATCAGTGAGGACAGGGCCGGGAACTATGGCTACACCTTC.

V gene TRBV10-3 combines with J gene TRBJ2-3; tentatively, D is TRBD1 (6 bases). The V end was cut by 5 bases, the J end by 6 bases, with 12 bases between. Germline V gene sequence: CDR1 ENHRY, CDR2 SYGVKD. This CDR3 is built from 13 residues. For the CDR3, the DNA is TGTGCCATCAGTATGGGGGCATGGGATACGCAGTATTTT. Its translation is CAISMGAWDTQYF.

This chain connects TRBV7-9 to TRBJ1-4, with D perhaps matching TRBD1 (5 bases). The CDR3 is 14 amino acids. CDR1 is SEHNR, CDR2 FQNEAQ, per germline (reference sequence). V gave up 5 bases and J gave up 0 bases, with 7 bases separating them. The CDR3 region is CASSMTATNEKLFF. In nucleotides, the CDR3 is TGTGCCAGCAGCATGACAGCAACTAATGAAAAACTGTTTTTT.

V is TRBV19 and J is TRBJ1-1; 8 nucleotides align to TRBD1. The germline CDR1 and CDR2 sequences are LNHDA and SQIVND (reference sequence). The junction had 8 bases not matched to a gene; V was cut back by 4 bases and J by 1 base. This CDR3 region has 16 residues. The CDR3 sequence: CASSKRDRNPNTEAFF. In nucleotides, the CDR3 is TGTGCCAGTAGTAAGCGGGACAGGAACCCGAACACTGAAGCTTTCTTT.

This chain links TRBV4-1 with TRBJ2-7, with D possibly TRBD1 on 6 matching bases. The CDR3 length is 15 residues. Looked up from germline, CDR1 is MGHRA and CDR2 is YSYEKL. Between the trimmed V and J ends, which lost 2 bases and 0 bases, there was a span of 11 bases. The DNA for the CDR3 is TGCGCCAGCAGCCAAAGGACAGATACCTCCTACGAGCAGTACTTC. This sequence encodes CASSQRTDTSYEQYF.

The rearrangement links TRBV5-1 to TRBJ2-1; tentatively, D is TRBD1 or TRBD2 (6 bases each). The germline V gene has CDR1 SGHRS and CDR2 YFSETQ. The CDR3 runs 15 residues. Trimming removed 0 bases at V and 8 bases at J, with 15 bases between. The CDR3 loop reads CASSLGIRGPDEQFF. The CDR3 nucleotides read TGCGCCAGCAGCTTGGGCATTCGGGGGCCCGATGAGCAGTTCTTC.

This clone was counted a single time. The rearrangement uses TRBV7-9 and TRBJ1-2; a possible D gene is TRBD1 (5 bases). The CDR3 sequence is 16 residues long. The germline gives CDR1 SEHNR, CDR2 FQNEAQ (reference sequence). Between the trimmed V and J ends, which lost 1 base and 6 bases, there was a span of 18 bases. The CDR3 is CASSLERGPSWHGYTF. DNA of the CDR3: TGTGCCAGCAGCTTAGAACGGGGCCCATCCTGGCATGGCTACACCTTC.

CDR3 nucleotides: TGCGCCAGCAGCCAATCCTGGGACCAATGGGGCTATGGCTACACCTTC. Translation gives CASSQSWDQWGYGYTF. The rearrangement uses TRBV4-3 and TRBJ1-2; TRBD1 is a possible D gene (5 bases). CDR3 length: 16 residues. V was trimmed by 2 bases and J by 4 bases, leaving 17 bases between them. Germline assignment: CDR1 LGHNA and CDR2 YSLEER.

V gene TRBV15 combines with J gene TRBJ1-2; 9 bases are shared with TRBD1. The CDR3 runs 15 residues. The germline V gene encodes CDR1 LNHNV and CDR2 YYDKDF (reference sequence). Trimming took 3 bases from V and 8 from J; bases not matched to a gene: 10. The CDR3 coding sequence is TGTGCCACCAGCAGTCGATTGGGGGACAGGGACGGCTACACCTTC. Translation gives CATSSRLGDRDGYTF. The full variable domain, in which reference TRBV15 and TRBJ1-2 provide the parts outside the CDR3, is DAMVIQNPRYQVTQFGKPVTLSCSQTLNHNVMYWYQQKSSQAPKLLFHYYDKDFNNEADTPDNFQSRRPNTSFCFLDIRSPGLGDTAMYLCATSSRLGDRDGYTFGSGTRLTVV.

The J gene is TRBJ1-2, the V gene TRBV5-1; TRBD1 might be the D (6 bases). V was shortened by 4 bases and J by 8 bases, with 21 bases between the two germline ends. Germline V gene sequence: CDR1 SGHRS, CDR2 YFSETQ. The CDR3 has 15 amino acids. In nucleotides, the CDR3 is TGCGCCAGCAGCGCGGGACACCAAAGTCCCCCCGGCTACACCTTC. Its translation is CASSAGHQSPPGYTF.

The CDR3 nucleotides read TGTGCCAGCAGCTCCAGGGAGTGGGGCGAGCAGTACTTC. Its protein product is CASSSREWGEQYF. The chain employs TRBV7-9 and TRBJ2-7; D tentatively fits TRBD1 or TRBD2 (5 bases each). Trimming removed 4 bases from V and 6 bases from J, with 13 bases in between. The CDR3 has 13 amino acids. Germline loops: CDR1 SEHNR, CDR2 FQNEAQ (reference sequence).

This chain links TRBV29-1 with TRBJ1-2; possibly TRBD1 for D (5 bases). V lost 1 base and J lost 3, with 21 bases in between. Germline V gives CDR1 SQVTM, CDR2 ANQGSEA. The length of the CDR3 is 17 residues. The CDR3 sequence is CSVEGRRSHEGHYGYTF. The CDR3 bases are TGCAGCGTTGAAGGCAGACGGAGTCACGAGGGGCACTATGGCTACACCTTC.

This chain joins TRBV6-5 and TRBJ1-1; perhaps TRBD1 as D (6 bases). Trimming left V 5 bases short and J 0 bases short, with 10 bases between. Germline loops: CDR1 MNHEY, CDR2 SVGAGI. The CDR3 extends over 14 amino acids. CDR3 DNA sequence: TGTGCCAGCAGTCGACAGGCCATGAACACTGAAGCTTTCTTT. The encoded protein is CASSRQAMNTEAFF.